Sequencing of this TCR beta chain was carried out in a study of blood T cells in healthy people across ages. Overall study context: The template switching approach captured approximately one barcoded beta molecule for every two T cells.

This clonotype was seen only a few times. CDR1 and CDR2 from the germline V gene are SGHRS and YFSETQ. V lost 4 bases, J lost 2 bases, and 8 bases stayed unmatched. The CDR3 sequence is 17 residues long. The use of a sample-barcoded 5' primer and a J-beta primer mix characterized a second PCR of about 7 to 12 cycles. From the 5' RACE reads, TCRdb called clonotypes with MiXCR, one entry per CDR3 protein. The repertoire holds over 700,000 distinct CDR3 sequences, about 25% seen once, with just under 9.5% in the top ten. The same sample was also studied in work on T cells of mothers and their children.

The source of this sequence is a boy aged 5-17 years in good health. The V gene is TRBV5-1, the J gene TRBJ2-5, with TRBD2 identical over 13 bases. Specimen: blood. CDR3 DNA sequence: TGCGCCAGCAGCGCAACCCGACTAGCGGGGGGACAAGAGACCCAGTACTTC. The encoded protein is CASSATRLAGGQETQYF.